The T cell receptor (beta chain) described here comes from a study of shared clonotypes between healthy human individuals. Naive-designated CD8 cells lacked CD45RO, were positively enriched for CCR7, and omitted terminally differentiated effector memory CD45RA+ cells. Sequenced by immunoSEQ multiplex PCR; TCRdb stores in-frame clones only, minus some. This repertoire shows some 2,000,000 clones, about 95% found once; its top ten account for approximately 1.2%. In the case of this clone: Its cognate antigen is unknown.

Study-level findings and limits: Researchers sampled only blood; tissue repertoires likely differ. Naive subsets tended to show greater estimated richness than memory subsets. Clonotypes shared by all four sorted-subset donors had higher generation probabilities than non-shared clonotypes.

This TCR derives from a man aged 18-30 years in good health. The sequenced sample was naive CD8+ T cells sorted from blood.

This CDR3 reads CASRPPVGGQGNTEAFF. For the CDR3, the DNA is TGTGCCAGCAGGCCCCCGGTTGGGGGACAGGGGAACACTGAAGCTTTCTTT. This sequence joins TRBV7-9 and TRBJ1-1; 9 bases are a match to TRBD1. This CDR3 has 17 amino acids. J lost 1 base, V lost 6 bases, and 12 bases had no gene match. Germline CDR1 reads SEHNR; CDR2 reads FQNEAQ (reference sequence).